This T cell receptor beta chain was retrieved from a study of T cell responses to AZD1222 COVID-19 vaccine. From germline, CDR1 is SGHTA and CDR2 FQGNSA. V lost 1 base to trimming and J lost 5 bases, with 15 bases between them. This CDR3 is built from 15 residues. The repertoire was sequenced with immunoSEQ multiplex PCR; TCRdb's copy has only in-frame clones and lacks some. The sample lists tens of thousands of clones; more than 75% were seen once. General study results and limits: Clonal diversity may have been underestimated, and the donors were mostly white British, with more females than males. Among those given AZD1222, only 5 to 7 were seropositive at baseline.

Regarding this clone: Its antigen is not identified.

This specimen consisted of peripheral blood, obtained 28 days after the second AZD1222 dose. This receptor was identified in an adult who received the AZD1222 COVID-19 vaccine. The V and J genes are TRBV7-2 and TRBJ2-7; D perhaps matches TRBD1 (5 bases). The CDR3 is CASSLVFQGGNEQYF. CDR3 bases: TGTGCCAGCAGCTTAGTTTTTCAGGGTGGCAACGAGCAGTACTTC.